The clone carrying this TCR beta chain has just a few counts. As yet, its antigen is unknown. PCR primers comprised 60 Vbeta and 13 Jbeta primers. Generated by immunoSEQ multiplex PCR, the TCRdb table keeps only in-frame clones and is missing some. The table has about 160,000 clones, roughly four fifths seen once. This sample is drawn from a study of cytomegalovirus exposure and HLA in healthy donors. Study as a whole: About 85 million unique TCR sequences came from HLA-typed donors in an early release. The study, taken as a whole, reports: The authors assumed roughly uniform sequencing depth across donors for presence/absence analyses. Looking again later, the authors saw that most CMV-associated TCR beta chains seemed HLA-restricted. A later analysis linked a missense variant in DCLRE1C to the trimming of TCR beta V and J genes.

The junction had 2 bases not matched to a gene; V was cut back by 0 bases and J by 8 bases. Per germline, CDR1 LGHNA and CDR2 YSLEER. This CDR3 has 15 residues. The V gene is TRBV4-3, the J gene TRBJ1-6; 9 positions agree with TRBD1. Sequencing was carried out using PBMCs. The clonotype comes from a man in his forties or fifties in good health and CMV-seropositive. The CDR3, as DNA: TGCGCCAGCAGCCAAGATAGGGACAGGGATTCACCCCTCCACTTT. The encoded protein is CASSQDRDRDSPLHF.